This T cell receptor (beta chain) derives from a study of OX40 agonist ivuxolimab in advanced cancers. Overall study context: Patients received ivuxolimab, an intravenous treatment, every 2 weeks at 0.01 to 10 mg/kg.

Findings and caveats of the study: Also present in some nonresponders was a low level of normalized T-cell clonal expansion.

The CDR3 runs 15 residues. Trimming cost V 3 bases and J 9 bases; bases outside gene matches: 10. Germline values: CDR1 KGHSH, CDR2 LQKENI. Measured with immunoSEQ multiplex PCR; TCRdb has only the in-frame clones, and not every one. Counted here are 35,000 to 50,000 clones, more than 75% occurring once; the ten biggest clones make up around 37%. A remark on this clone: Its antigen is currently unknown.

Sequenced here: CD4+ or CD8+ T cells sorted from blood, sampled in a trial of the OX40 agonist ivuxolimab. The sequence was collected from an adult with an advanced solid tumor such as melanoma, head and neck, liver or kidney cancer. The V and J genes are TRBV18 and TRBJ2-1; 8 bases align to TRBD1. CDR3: CASSPNQQGDGEQFF. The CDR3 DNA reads TGTGCCAGCTCACCGAACCAACAGGGGGACGGTGAGCAGTTCTTC.